A single sample is the source of the 13 T cell receptor beta chains below, sequenced in a study of CD8 T cells in Susac syndrome. Random hexamers were used to reverse transcribe roughly 0.5 to 1 ug of RNA. Using its own MiXCR run on the immunoSEQ multiplex PCR reads, TCRdb lists one record per CDR3 protein. This sample has approximately 90,000 distinct CDR3 sequences, with around 93% found just once. Sequences were obtained from CD8+ T cells from PBMCs. The receptor source for this set is a human donor in good health.

J is TRBJ2-2 and V is TRBV2; D might be TRBD1 or TRBD2, each matching 5 bases. V lost 6 bases and J 3 bases, leaving 14 bases between the germline ends. This CDR3 has 15 residues. Germline V gene data show CDR1 as SNHLY and CDR2 as FYNNEI. The CDR3 DNA reads TGTGCCAGCAGACCCCGGGACGGAGACACCGGGGAGCTGTTTTTT. As protein: CASRPRDGDTGELFF.

The chain combines TRBV6-5 with TRBJ2-2, with D possibly matching TRBD1 (6 bases). Trimming took off 2 bases at V and 4 bases at J, with 11 bases between the two ends. Germline values: CDR1 MNHEY, CDR2 SVGAGI. This CDR3 contains 15 residues. For the CDR3, the DNA is TGTGCCAGCAGTTACGTGGGGGCGGGCACCGGGGAGCTGTTTTTT. Its translation is CASSYVGAGTGELFF.

Details on this clonotype: At one of its ends the junction is not consistent with the germline gene, which may arise from a read error. The chain carries TRBV18 and TRBJ1-4; D is ambiguous. The length of the CDR3 is 17 residues. Per the germline V gene, CDR1 is KGHSH and CDR2 is LQKENI. The CDR3 bases are TGTGCCAGCTCACCAGGCCCCTTCGGTGCAACTAATGAAAAACTGCTTTTT. Protein sequence: CASSPGPFGATNEKLLF.

In DNA form, the CDR3 reads TGCAGCGTTAGGGGACTAGCGGGGCCCCAATTCCACAATGAGCAGTTCTTC. Protein: CSVRGLAGPQFHNEQFF. This chain joins TRBV29-1 and TRBJ2-1; 13 bases line up with TRBD2. Germline CDR1 reads SQVTM; CDR2 reads ANQGSEA. This CDR3 is built from 17 residues. V gave up 5 bases and J gave up 5 bases; unmatched junction bases: 12.

The chain uses TRBV4-1 and TRBJ2-6, with D perhaps TRBD1 (6 bases). The CDR3 has 17 residues. V shed 3 bases and J shed 1 base, with 13 bases lying between them. The germline CDR1 and CDR2 sequences are MGHRA and YSYEKL. The CDR3 sequence is CASSHRQAPSGANVLTF. CDR3 coding DNA: TGCGCCAGCAGCCACCGACAGGCCCCTTCTGGGGCCAACGTCCTGACTTTC.

This clonotype has just one count. The rearrangement links TRBV20-1 to TRBJ2-7; 9 bases fit TRBD1. The CDR3 contains 14 residues. CDR1 is DFQATT, CDR2 SNEGSKA, per germline (reference sequence). V dropped 5 bases and J dropped 0; count of bases not matched to a gene: 5. The CDR3: CSAGTGRSSYEQYF. The CDR3 DNA sequence: TGCAGTGCTGGGACAGGGAGGAGCTCCTACGAGCAGTACTTC.

V gene TRBV15 combines with J gene TRBJ2-6; D is uncertain. The CDR3 loop spans 17 amino acids. V gave up 0 bases and J gave up 0 bases, with 9 bases separating them. The germline CDR1 and CDR2 sequences are LNHNV and YYDKDF (reference sequence). DNA for the CDR3: TGTGCCACCAGCAGAGATTGGACGGTCTCTGGGGCCAACGTCCTGACTTTC. This gives the protein CATSRDWTVSGANVLTF.

The chain combines TRBV11-2 with TRBJ2-5; tentatively, D is TRBD2 (5 bases). Deletions cut 4 bases from V and 2 bases from J, with 11 bases between. This CDR3 is built from 14 residues. Germline CDR1 is SGHAT and CDR2 is FQNNGV. The DNA of the CDR3 is TGTGCCAGCAGCTCCCCGGACTGGCAAGAGACCCAGTACTTC. Amino acid sequence: CASSSPDWQETQYF.

The chain has TRBV20-1 and TRBJ2-7; tentative D call: TRBD2 (5 bases). V was trimmed by 1 base and J by 2 bases, leaving 12 bases between them. CDR1 and CDR2 from the germline V gene are DFQATT and SNEGSKA (reference sequence). The CDR3 spans 14 residues. The DNA of the CDR3 is TGCAGTGCTAGAGGGTCAAGCGGCCCCTACGAGCAGTACTTC. This codes for CSARGSSGPYEQYF.

The chain links TRBV3-1 to TRBJ2-7, with D possibly matching TRBD2 (6 bases). Trimming cost V 1 base and J 2 bases, with 9 bases left between them. The germline V gene encodes CDR1 LGHDT and CDR2 YNNKEL (reference sequence). The CDR3 contains 14 residues. DNA for the CDR3: TGTGCCAGCAGCCAAGCGGGGGTCCCCTACGAGCAGTACTTC. Translation: CASSQAGVPYEQYF.

This rearrangement joins TRBV7-3 to TRBJ1-1; no clear D gene. V was cut by 4 bases and J by 1 base, with 7 bases left in between. CDR1 is SGHTA, CDR2 FQGTGA, per germline. The CDR3 is 13 amino acids. In DNA form, the CDR3 reads TGTGCCAGCAGCTGGGTCCCGAACACTGAAGCTTTCTTT. Protein sequence: CASSWVPNTEAFF.

V gene TRBV9 combines with J gene TRBJ2-7, with D possibly TRBD1 on 6 matching bases. The ends were cut back, 3 bases at V and 6 bases at J, with 16 bases in the middle. The CDR3 extends over 14 amino acids. From germline, CDR1 is SGDLS and CDR2 YYNGEE. The CDR3 reads CASSGGTTSSEQYF. The CDR3 DNA follows: TGTGCCAGCAGCGGAGGGACAACGTCAAGCGAGCAGTACTTC.

The rearrangement links TRBV28 to TRBJ1-6, with D maybe TRBD1 (6 bases). This CDR3 is built from 16 residues. Trimming removed 4 bases from V and 12 bases from J, with 22 bases in between. Germline-derived CDR1 and CDR2 are MDHEN and SYDVKM. CDR3: CASSWERTVRARPLHF. DNA of the CDR3: TGTGCCAGCAGTTGGGAGCGGACAGTGAGGGCTAGACCCCTCCACTTT.